This TCR beta chain is from a study of blood T cells in healthy people across ages. CDR3 length: 12 residues. Germline-derived CDR1 and CDR2 are MNHEY and SVGEGT. V shed 4 bases and J shed 7 bases, with 11 bases lying between them. Using a J-beta primer mix together with a sample-barcoded 5' primer, a second PCR was run for about 6 to 11 cycles. TCRdb ran MiXCR on the 5' RACE reads and lists one entry per CDR3 protein. The profile shows about 1.4 million distinct CDR3 sequences, approximately 60% of them singletons. The chain couples TRBV6-2 or TRBV6-3 to TRBJ2-7; D is ambiguous. This clonotype was obtained from a man between 18 and 35 years old in good health. The sample comprised blood. CDR3 loop: CASSFPPREQYF. In DNA, the CDR3 is TGTGCCAGCAGTTTTCCCCCTCGAGAGCAGTACTTC.